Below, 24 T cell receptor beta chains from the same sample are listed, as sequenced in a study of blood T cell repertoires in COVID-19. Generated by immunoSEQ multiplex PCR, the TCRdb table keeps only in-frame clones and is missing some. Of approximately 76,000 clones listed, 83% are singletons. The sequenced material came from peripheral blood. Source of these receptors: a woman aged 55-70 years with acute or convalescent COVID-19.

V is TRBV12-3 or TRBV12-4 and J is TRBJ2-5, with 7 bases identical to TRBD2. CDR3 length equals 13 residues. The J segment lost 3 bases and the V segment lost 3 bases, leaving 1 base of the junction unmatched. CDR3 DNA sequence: TGTGCCAGCAGTTTTGGGACTAAAGAGACCCAGTACTTC. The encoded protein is CASSFGTKETQYF.

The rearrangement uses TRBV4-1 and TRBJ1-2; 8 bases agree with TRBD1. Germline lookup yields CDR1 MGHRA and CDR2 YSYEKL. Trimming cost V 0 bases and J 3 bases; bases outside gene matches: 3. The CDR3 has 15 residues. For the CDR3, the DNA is TGCGCCAGCAGCCAAGAAGGGACAGGCTACTATGGCTACACCTTC. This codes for CASSQEGTGYYGYTF.

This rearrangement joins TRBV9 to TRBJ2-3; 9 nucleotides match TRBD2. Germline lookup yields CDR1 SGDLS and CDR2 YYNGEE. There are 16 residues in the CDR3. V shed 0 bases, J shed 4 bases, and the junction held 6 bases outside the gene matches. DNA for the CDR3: TGTGCCAGCAGCGTAGAAGGACTAGCGTTCGCAGATACGCAGTATTTT. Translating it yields CASSVEGLAFADTQYF.

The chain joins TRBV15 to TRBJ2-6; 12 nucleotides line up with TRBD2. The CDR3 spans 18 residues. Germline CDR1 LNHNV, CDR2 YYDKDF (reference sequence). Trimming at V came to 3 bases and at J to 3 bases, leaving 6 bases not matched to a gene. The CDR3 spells CATSRDLAGGFGANVLTF. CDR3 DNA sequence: TGTGCCACCAGCAGGGACCTAGCGGGGGGGTTTGGGGCCAACGTCCTGACTTTC.

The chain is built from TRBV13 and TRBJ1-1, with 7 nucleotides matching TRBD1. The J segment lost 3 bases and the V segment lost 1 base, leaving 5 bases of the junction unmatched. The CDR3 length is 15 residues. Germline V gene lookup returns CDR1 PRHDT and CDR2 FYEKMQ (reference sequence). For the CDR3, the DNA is TGTGCCAGCAGCTTAGCAGGGGGTTTTGACACTGAAGCTTTCTTT. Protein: CASSLAGGFDTEAFF. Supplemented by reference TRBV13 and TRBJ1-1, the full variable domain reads AAGVIQSPRHLIKEKRETATLKCYPIPRHDTVYWYQQGPGQDPQFLISFYEKMQSDKGSIPDRFSAQQFSDYHSELNMSSLELGDSALYFCASSLAGGFDTEAFFGQGTRLTVV.

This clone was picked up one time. CDR3 region: CATSRNQANQPQHF. The CDR3 DNA reads TGTGCCACCAGCAGGAATCAGGCAAATCAGCCCCAGCATTTT. V gene TRBV15 combines with J gene TRBJ1-5, with D uncertain. V was pared by 3 bases and J by 4 bases, with 10 bases between. The germline V gene has CDR1 LNHNV and CDR2 YYDKDF (reference sequence). This CDR3 has 14 residues.

Written as DNA, the CDR3 is TGTGCCAGCTCACCGACGGACAGCGTAAATCAGCCCCAGCATTTT. This gives the protein CASSPTDSVNQPQHF. This chain connects TRBV18 to TRBJ1-5, with D possibly being TRBD1 (6 bases). The V gene's germline CDR1 is KGHSH and CDR2 LQKENI. Between the trimmed V and J ends, which lost 3 bases and 4 bases, there was a span of 13 bases. The CDR3 runs to 15 residues.

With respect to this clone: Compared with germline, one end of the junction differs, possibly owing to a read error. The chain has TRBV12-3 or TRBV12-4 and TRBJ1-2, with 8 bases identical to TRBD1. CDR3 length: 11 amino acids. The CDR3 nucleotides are TGTGCCAGCAGTCAAATGGACAGGGAATCTTTC. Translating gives CASSQMDRESF.

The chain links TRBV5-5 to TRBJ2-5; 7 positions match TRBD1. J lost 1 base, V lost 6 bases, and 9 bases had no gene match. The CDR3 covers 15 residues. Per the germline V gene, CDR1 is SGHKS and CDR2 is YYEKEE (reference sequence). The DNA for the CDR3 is TGTGCCAGCAAGAACGCCGGGACAGCCCAAGAGACCCAGTACTTC. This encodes CASKNAGTAQETQYF.

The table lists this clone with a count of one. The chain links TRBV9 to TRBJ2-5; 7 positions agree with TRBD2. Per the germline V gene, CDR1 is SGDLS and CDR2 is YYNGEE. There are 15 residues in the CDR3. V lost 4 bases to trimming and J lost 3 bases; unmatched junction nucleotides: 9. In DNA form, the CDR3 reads TGTGCCAGCAGCATACCTATCGGGGGGAAAGAGACCCAGTACTTC. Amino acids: CASSIPIGGKETQYF.

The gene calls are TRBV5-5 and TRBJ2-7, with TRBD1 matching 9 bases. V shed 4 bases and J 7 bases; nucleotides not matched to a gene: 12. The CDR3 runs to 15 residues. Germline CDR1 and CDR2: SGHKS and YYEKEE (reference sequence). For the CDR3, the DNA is TGTGCCAGCAGCAGGGACAGGGACCGGGTAAGGGAGCAGTACTTC. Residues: CASSRDRDRVREQYF.

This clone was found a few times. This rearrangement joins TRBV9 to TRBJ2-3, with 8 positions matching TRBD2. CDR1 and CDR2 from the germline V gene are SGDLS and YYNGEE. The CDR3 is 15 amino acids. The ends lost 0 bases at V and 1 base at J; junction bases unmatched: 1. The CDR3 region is CASSVELAGTDTQYF. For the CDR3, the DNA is TGTGCCAGCAGCGTAGAACTAGCGGGCACAGATACGCAGTATTTT.

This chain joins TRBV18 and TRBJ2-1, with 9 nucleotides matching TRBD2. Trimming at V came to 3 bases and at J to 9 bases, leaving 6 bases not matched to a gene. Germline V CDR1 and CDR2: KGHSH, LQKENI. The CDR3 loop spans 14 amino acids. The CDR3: CASSPRGGVGEQFF. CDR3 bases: TGTGCCAGCTCACCGCGGGGGGGCGTCGGTGAGCAGTTCTTC.

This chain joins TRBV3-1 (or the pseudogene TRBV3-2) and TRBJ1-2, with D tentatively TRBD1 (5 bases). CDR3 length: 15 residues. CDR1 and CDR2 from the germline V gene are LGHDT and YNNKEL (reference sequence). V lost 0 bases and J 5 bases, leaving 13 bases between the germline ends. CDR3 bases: TGTGCCAGCAGCCAAGAGGTTGACAGCCAATATGGCTACACCTTC. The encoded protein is CASSQEVDSQYGYTF.

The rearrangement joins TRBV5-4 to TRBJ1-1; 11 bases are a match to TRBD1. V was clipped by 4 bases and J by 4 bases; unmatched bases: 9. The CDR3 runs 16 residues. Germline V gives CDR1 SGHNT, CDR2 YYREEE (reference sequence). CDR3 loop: CASSRDSGTGGTEAFF. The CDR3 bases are TGTGCCAGCAGCAGGGATTCCGGGACAGGGGGCACTGAAGCTTTCTTT.

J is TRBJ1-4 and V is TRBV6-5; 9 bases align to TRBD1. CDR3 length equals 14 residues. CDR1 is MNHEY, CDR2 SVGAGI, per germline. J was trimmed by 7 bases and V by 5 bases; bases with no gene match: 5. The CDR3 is CASSPRTGVEKLFF. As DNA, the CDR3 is TGTGCCAGCAGTCCCCGGACAGGGGTTGAAAAACTGTTTTTT.

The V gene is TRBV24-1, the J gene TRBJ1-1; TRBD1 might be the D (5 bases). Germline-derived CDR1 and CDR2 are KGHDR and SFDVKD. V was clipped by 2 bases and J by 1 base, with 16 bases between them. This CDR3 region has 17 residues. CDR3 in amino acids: CATSDSSSGDRNTEAFF. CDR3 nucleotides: TGTGCCACCAGTGATTCCTCATCCGGCGACAGGAACACTGAAGCTTTCTTT.

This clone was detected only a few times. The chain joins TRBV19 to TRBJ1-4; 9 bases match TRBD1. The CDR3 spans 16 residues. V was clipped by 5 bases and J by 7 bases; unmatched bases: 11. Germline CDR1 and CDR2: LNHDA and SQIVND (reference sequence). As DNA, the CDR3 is TGTGCCAGTAGTCCAGGTCACAGGGGGCGCGGTGAAAAACTGTTTTTT. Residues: CASSPGHRGRGEKLFF.

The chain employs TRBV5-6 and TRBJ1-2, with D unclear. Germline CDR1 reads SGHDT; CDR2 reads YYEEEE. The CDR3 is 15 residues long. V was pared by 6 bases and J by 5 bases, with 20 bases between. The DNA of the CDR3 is TGTGCCAGCAATAGTGAAGGTCGGAGGGAGTATGGCTACACCTTC. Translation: CASNSEGRREYGYTF.

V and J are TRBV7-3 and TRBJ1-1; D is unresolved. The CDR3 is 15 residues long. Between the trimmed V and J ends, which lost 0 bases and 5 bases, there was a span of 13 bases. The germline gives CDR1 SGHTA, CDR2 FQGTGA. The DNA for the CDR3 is TGTGCCAGCAGCTTAACACCCCAGGTCGGAACTGAAGCTTTCTTT. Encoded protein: CASSLTPQVGTEAFF.

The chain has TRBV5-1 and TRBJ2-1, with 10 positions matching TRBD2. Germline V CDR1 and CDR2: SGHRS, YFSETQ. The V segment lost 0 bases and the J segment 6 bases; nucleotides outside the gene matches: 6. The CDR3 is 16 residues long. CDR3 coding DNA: TGCGCCAGCAGCTTGGCTAGCGGGGGTATGGCCAATGAGCAGTTCTTC. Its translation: CASSLASGGMANEQFF.

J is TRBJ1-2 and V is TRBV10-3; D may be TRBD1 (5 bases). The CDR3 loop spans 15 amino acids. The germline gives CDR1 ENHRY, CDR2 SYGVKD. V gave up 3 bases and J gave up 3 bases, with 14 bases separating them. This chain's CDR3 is CAISDMIPGDYGYTF. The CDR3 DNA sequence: TGTGCCATCAGTGATATGATCCCGGGGGACTATGGCTACACCTTC.

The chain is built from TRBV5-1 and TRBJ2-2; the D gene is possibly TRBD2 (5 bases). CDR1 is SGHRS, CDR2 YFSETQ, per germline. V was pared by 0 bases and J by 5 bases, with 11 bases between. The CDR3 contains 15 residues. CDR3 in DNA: TGCGCCAGCAGCTTGGGGCTAGCAGATACCGGGGAGCTGTTTTTT. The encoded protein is CASSLGLADTGELFF. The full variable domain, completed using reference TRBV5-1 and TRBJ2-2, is KAGVTQTPRYLIKTRGQQVTLSCSPISGHRSVSWYQQTPGQGLQFLFEYFSETQRNKGNFPGRFSGRQFSNSRSEMNVSTLELGDSALYLCASSLGLADTGELFFGEGSRLTVL.

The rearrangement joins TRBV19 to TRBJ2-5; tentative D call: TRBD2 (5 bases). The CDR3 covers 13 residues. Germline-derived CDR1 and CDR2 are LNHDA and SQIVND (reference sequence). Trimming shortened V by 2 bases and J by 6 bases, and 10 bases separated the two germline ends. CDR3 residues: CASSIFGEQTQYF. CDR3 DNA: TGTGCCAGTAGTATATTCGGGGAGCAGACCCAGTACTTC. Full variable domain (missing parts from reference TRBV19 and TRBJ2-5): DGGITQSPKYLFRKEGQNVTLSCEQNLNHDAMYWYRQDPGQGLRLIYYSQIVNDFQKGDIAEGYSVSREKKESFPLTVTSAQKNPTAFYLCASSIFGEQTQYFGPGTRLLVL.